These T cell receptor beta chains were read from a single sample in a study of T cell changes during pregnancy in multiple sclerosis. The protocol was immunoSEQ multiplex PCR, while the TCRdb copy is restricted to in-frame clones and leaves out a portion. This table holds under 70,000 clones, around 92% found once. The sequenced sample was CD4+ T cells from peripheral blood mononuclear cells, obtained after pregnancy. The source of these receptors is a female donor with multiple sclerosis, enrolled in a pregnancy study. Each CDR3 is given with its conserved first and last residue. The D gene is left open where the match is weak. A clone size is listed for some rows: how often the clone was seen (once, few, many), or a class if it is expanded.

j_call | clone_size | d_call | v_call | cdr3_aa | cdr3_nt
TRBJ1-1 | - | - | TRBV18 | CASSPDRAGRNTEAFF | TGTGCCAGCTCACCAGATCGGGCAGGGCGGAACACTGAAGCTTTCTTT
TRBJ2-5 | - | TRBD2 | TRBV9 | CASSGGRGGRETQYF | TGTGCCAGCAGCGGAGGACGCGGGGGGAGAGAGACCCAGTACTTC
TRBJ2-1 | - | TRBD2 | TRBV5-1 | CASSTPTSGGSSYNEQFF | TGCGCCAGCAGCACGCCTACTAGCGGGGGGAGCTCCTACAATGAGCAGTTCTTC
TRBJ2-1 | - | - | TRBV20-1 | CSAVYNEQFF | TGCAGTGCCGTATACAATGAGCAGTTCTTC
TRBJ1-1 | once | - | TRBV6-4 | CASSRESDTEAFF | TGTGCCAGCAGCAGGGAAAGTGACACTGAAGCTTTCTTT
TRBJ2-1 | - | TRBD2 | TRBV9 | CASSVEAQRGGDEQFF | TGTGCCAGCAGCGTAGAAGCCCAGCGGGGGGGAGATGAGCAGTTCTTC
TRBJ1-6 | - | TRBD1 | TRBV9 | CASSGQGNSPLHF | TGTGCCAGCAGCGGACAGGGCAATTCACCCCTCCACTTT
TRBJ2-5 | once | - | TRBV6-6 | CASGGSGKETQYF | TGTGCCAGCGGGGGTAGCGGAAAAGAGACCCAGTACTTC
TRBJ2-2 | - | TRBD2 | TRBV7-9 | CASSLGQRGTGELFF | TGTGCCAGCAGCTTAGGGCAGCGGGGGACCGGGGAGCTGTTTTTT
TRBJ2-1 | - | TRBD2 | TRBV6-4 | CASSAGLAGGVDEQFF | TGTGCCAGCAGTGCGGGACTAGCGGGGGGAGTCGATGAGCAGTTCTTC
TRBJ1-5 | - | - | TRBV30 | CAWSVLPNQPQHF | TGTGCCTGGAGTGTACTGCCGAATCAGCCCCAGCATTTT
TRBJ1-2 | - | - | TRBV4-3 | CASSHSADSNYGYTF | TGCGCCAGCAGCCACTCTGCGGACAGTAACTATGGCTACACCTTC
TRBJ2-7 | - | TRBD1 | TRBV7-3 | CASSFTGQERQYF | TGTGCCAGCAGCTTCACCGGACAGGAACGGCAGTACTTC
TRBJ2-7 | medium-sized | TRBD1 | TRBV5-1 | CASRVARASRGNEQYF | TGCGCCAGCAGAGTCGCTAGGGCCTCCAGGGGGAACGAGCAGTACTTC
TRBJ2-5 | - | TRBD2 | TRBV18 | CASSQLAGIETQYF | TGTGCCAGCTCACAACTAGCGGGGATAGAGACCCAGTACTTC
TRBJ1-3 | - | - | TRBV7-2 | CASSPRTVSGNTIYF | TGTGCCAGCAGCCCAAGAACAGTCTCTGGAAACACCATATATTTT
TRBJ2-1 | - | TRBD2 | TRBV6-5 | CASSEVRAGGQFF | TGTGCCAGCAGCGAAGTAAGGGCGGGGGGACAGTTCTTC
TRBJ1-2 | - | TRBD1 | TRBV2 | CASSEGVTGLRYGYTF | TGTGCCAGCAGTGAGGGGGTGACAGGGTTACGGTATGGCTACACCTTC
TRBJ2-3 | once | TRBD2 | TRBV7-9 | CASSPSPGGGSFSTDTQYF | TGTGCCAGCAGCCCAAGCCCCGGCGGGGGGTCCTTCAGCACAGATACGCAGTATTTT
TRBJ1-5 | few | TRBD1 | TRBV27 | CASKEDRARQPQHF | TGTGCCAGCAAGGAGGACAGGGCTAGACAGCCCCAGCATTTT
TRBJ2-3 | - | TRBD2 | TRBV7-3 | CASSSRGGLGTDTQYF | TGTGCCAGCAGCTCGCGGGGGGGCCTCGGCACAGATACGCAGTATTTT
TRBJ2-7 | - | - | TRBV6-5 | CASSLLTHYEQYF | TGTGCCAGCAGCCTGTTAACACATTACGAGCAGTACTTC
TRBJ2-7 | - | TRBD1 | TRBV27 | CATMKQGLSYEQYF | TGTGCCACCATGAAACAGGGGCTTTCCTACGAGCAGTACTTC
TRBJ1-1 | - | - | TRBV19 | CASSNRESTEAFF | TGTGCCAGTAGTAACCGAGAGAGCACTGAAGCTTTCTTT
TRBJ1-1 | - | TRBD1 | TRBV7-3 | CASSSDRVRTEAFF | TGTGCCAGCAGCAGCGACAGGGTGAGGACTGAAGCTTTCTTT
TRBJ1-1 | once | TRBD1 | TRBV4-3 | CASSGGQGRWDTEAFF | TGCGCCAGCAGCGGGGGACAGGGGAGGTGGGACACTGAAGCTTTCTTT
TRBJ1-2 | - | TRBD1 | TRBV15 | CATSRGQQGSYGYTF | TGTGCCACCAGCAGAGGACAACAGGGGTCCTATGGCTACACCTTC
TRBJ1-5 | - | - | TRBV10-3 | CAISETAGSNQPQHF | TGTGCCATCAGTGAGACGGCAGGGAGCAATCAGCCCCAGCATTTT
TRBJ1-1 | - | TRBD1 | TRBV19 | CASTPDRMNTEAFF | TGTGCCAGTACCCCGGACAGGATGAACACTGAAGCTTTCTTT
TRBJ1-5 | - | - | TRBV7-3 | CASSLRQVNQPQHF | TGTGCCAGCAGCTTAAGACAGGTCAATCAGCCCCAGCATTTT
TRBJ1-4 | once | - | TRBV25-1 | CASRGAGNEKLFF | TGTGCCAGCAGGGGCGCGGGTAATGAAAAACTGTTTTTT
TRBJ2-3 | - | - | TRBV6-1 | CASHDRGYTDTQYF | TGTGCCAGCCATGACCGAGGATACACAGATACGCAGTATTTT
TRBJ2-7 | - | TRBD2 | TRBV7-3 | CASSQTRLAGAEQYF | TGTGCCAGCAGCCAGACCCGACTAGCGGGCGCCGAGCAGTACTTC
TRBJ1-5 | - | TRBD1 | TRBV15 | CATSRRQGLGNQPQHF | TGTGCCACCAGCAGAAGACAGGGTCTGGGCAATCAGCCCCAGCATTTT
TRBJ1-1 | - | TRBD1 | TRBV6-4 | CASSAGQATEAFF | TGTGCCAGCAGTGCTGGACAGGCCACTGAAGCTTTCTTT
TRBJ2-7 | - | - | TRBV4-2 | CASSQAARGLIYEQYF | TGTGCCAGCAGCCAAGCAGCTCGGGGACTGATTTACGAGCAGTACTTC
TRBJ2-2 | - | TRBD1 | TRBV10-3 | CAISEGGQVRSGELFF | TGTGCCATCAGTGAGGGAGGACAGGTCCGCTCCGGGGAGCTGTTTTTT
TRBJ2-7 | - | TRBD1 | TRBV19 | CASSGTGGLVEQYF | TGTGCCAGTTCCGGGACAGGGGGCCTGGTCGAGCAGTACTTC
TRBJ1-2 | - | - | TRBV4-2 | CASSAAGRGDYGYTF | TGTGCCAGCAGCGCGGCGGGGAGGGGTGACTATGGCTACACCTTC
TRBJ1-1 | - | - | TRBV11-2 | CASSWGGTSAEAFF | TGTGCCAGCAGCTGGGGGGGCACAAGCGCTGAAGCTTTCTTT
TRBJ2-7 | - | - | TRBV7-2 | CASSPPRQAHEQYF | TGTGCCAGCAGCCCCCCTCGGCAGGCCCACGAGCAGTACTTC
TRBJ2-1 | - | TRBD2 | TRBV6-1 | CASSGLVFLNNEQFF | TGTGCCAGCAGCGGACTAGTTTTCCTGAACAATGAGCAGTTCTTC
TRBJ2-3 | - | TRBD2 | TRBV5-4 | CASSSSGGLAGGDTQYF | TGTGCCAGCAGCTCCTCCGGGGGGCTAGCGGGGGGGGATACGCAGTATTTT
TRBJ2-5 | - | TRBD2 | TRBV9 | CASSVDGGTETQYF | TGTGCCAGCAGCGTAGACGGGGGGACGGAGACCCAGTACTTC
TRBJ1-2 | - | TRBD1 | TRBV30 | CAWSASLDRGYTF | TGTGCCTGGAGTGCGTCCTTGGACAGGGGCTACACCTTC
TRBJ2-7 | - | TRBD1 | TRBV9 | CASSVGQGLYEQYF | TGTGCCAGCAGCGTAGGACAGGGGCTCTACGAGCAGTACTTC
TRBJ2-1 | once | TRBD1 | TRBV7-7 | CASSPGTETYNEQFF | TGTGCTAGCAGTCCCGGGACAGAGACCTACAATGAGCAGTTCTTC
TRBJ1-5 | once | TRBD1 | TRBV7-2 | CASSGPGQGYYSNQPQHF | TGTGCCAGCAGCGGACCGGGACAGGGTTATTATAGCAATCAGCCCCAGCATTTT
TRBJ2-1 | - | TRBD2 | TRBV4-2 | CASSQDAVAGGLNEQFF | TGTGCCAGCAGCCAAGATGCGGTAGCGGGGGGATTGAATGAGCAGTTCTTC
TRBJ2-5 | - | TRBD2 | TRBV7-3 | CASSFSAGRETQYF | TGTGCCAGCAGCTTTTCAGCGGGGAGGGAGACCCAGTACTTC
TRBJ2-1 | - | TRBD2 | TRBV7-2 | CASNGLAGGPYNEQFF | TGTGCCAGCAACGGTTTAGCGGGGGGGCCCTACAATGAGCAGTTCTTC
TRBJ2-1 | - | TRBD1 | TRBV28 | CASSLRDRGLYNEQFF | TGTGCCAGCAGCTTAAGGGACAGGGGGCTATACAATGAGCAGTTCTTC
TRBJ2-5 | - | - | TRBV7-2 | CASSLVRGETQYF | TGTGCCAGCAGCTTAGTACGGGGAGAGACCCAGTACTTC